This T cell receptor (beta chain) originates from a study of T cells in Graves' hyperthyroidism and ophthalmopathy. What was amplified from RNA transcripts were TCR beta CDR3 regions. TCR CDR3 underwent first-round RT-PCR with the HTBI primer set. TCRdb used MiXCR to reprocess the multiplex PCR reads, holding one entry per CDR3 protein. This table has over 700,000 distinct CDR3 sequences, just over 35% appearing once. Germline values: CDR1 SSHAT, CDR2 FNYEAQ (reference sequence). This CDR3 has 17 residues. The J segment lost 4 bases and the V segment lost 0 bases, leaving 8 bases of the junction unmatched.

The rearrangement uses TRBV7-7 and TRBJ2-3; 9 bases fit TRBD1. This receptor was obtained from a woman aged 40 to 50 with Graves' hyperthyroidism. The sample comprised blood. The CDR3 DNA sequence: TGTGCCAGCAGCTTAGCCGTAACAGGGGGCATATCAGATACGCAGTATTTT. Its protein is CASSLAVTGGISDTQYF.